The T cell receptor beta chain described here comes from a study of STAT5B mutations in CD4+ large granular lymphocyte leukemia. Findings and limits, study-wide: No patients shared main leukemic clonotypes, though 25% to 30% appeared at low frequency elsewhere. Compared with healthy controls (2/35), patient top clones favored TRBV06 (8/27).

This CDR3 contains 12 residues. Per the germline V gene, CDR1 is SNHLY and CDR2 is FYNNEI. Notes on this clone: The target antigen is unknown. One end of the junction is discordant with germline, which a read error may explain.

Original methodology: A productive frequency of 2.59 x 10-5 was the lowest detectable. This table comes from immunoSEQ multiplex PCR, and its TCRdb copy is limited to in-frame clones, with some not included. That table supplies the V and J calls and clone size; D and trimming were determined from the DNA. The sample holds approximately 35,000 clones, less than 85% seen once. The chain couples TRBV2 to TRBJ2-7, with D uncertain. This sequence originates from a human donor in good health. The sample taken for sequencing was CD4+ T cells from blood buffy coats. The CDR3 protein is CGSKGSFYEQYF. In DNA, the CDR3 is TGTGGCAGCAAGGGATCATTCTACGAGCAGTACTTC.